The 19 T cell receptor beta chains listed next were all sequenced from one sample in a study of blood T cell repertoires in COVID-19. TCRdb's table, derived via immunoSEQ multiplex PCR, lists solely in-frame clones and lacks some. The sample includes about 140,000 clones, roughly four fifths of them seen just once. Sample: peripheral blood. The receptor source for this set is a human donor in a cohort sampled during active COVID-19.

The V and J genes are TRBV7-2 and TRBJ2-1, with 8 bases fitting TRBD2. J lost 2 bases, V lost 2 bases, and 2 bases had no gene match. This CDR3 is built from 15 residues. CDR1 and CDR2 from the germline V gene are SGHTA and FQGNSA. The CDR3 loop is CASSLWREAYNEQFF. The CDR3 DNA reads TGTGCCAGCAGCTTATGGCGGGAGGCCTACAATGAGCAGTTCTTC.

This clone was seen a single time. The chain combines TRBV7-8 with TRBJ1-5; 10 bases are shared with TRBD1. V lost 4 bases and J lost 1; bases outside the gene matches: 4. CDR1 is SGHVS and CDR2 is FQNEAQ in the germline V gene. CDR3 length: 16 amino acids. For the CDR3, the DNA is TGTGCCAGCAGCTCACGGACAGGGGGGAGCAATCAGCCCCAGCATTTT. This sequence encodes CASSSRTGGSNQPQHF.

V usage is TRBV6-5 and J usage is TRBJ1-1, with D perhaps matching TRBD1 (5 bases). The V gene's germline CDR1 is MNHEY and CDR2 SVGAGI. V gave up 5 bases and J gave up 1 base, with 11 bases separating them. CDR3 length equals 14 residues. The CDR3 sequence: CASSLQTGNTEAFF. The CDR3 coding sequence is TGTGCCAGCAGTCTACAAACAGGGAACACTGAAGCTTTCTTT.

The rearrangement uses TRBV21-1 and TRBJ1-6. TRBV21-1 is labeled a pseudogene. This CDR3 is 13 amino acids long. In nucleotides, the CDR3 is TGTGCCAGCAGCAAGCGGTATAATTCACCCCTCCACTTT. It yields the protein CASSKRYNSPLHF.

DNA for the CDR3: TGTGCCAGCAGCGCCCGACAGACGAACACCGGGGAGCTGTTTTTT. It codes for CASSARQTNTGELFF. The chain uses TRBV9 and TRBJ2-2; D is perhaps TRBD1 (5 bases). V shed 3 bases and J shed 0 bases, with 9 bases lying between them. Germline V CDR1 and CDR2: SGDLS, YYNGEE. This CDR3 is built from 15 residues.

The J gene is TRBJ2-7, the V gene TRBV10-3, with 9 bases that match TRBD1. There are 15 residues in the CDR3. Trimming at V came to 7 bases and at J to 3 bases, leaving 10 bases not matched to a gene. Looked up from germline, CDR1 is ENHRY and CDR2 is SYGVKD. The CDR3 sequence: CAITEGTGPDYEQYF. CDR3 nucleotides: TGTGCCATCACCGAGGGGACAGGGCCTGACTACGAGCAGTACTTC.

The chain joins TRBV12-5 to TRBJ2-1, with TRBD2 as a possible D gene (5 bases). Germline V gene sequence: CDR1 LGHNT, CDR2 FRNRAP. This CDR3 has 14 residues. V dropped 0 bases and J dropped 6 bases, with 9 bases sitting between them. DNA of the CDR3: TGTGCTAGTGGTTTGGTTAGGCTAGCCAATGAGCAGTTCTTC. Its protein is CASGLVRLANEQFF.

V and J are TRBV18 and TRBJ1-5, with 10 positions matching TRBD1. The ends lost 6 bases at V and 6 bases at J; junction bases unmatched: 8. The germline CDR1 and CDR2 sequences are KGHSH and LQKENI. The CDR3 is 15 amino acids. CDR3 sequence: CASSPGTGVTQPQHF. CDR3 DNA: TGTGCCAGCTCCCCGGGGACAGGGGTAACTCAGCCCCAGCATTTT.

The V gene is TRBV5-4, the J gene TRBJ1-1; a weak D match, TRBD1 (6 bases). Trimming stripped 0 bases from V and 5 bases from J, with 8 bases between. Germline lookup yields CDR1 SGHNT and CDR2 YYREEE (reference sequence). The CDR3 has 13 residues. CDR3: CASSLGGRTEAFF. In DNA, the CDR3 is TGTGCCAGCAGCTTGGGGGGGCGGACTGAAGCTTTCTTT. The full variable domain, completed using reference TRBV5-4 and TRBJ1-1, is ETGVTQSPTHLIKTRGQQVTLRCSSQSGHNTVSWYQQALGQGPQFIFQYYREEENGRGNFPPRFSGLQFPNYSSELNVNALELDDSALYLCASSLGGRTEAFFGQGTRLTVV.

This clone was counted once. The chain employs TRBV9 and TRBJ1-2; D is possibly TRBD1 (6 bases). Looked up from germline, CDR1 is SGDLS and CDR2 is YYNGEE. CDR3 length: 14 residues. V lost 4 bases to trimming and J lost 7 bases, with 17 bases between them. CDR3 coding DNA: TGTGCCAGCAGCCCCACCGGGACATACTCTGGCTACACCTTC. It specifies CASSPTGTYSGYTF.

This chain links TRBV5-1 with TRBJ2-1, with D hard to call. This CDR3 has 13 amino acids. Germline values: CDR1 SGHRS, CDR2 YFSETQ. V shed 0 bases and J shed 5 bases, with 6 bases lying between them. The CDR3, as DNA: TGCGCCAGCAGCTTGGGCCGCGACAATGAGCAGTTCTTC. Translation gives CASSLGRDNEQFF.

This sequence joins TRBV24-1 and TRBJ2-2, with a weak D call TRBD2 (5 bases). Trimming pared 3 bases from V and 0 bases from J, leaving 7 bases between. The CDR3 is 15 amino acids. The germline CDR1 and CDR2 sequences are KGHDR and SFDVKD. As DNA, the CDR3 is TGTGCCACCAGTGATCCCGGGACGAACACCGGGGAGCTGTTTTTT. This codes for CATSDPGTNTGELFF.

V and J are TRBV28 and TRBJ2-7; TRBD2 might be the D (5 bases). The CDR3 length is 14 residues. Trimming stripped 2 bases from V and 3 bases from J, with 11 bases between. Germline V gene sequence: CDR1 MDHEN, CDR2 SYDVKM. The CDR3 sequence: CASSLAGSRYEQYF. For the CDR3, the DNA is TGTGCCAGCAGTTTAGCGGGCTCCCGCTACGAGCAGTACTTC.

This chain connects TRBV9 to TRBJ2-7; a possible D gene is TRBD1 (6 bases). This CDR3 has 15 residues. Germline V gene lookup returns CDR1 SGDLS and CDR2 YYNGEE. Trimming stripped 2 bases from V and 0 bases from J, with 12 bases between. CDR3 amino acids: CASSVATGFSYEQYF. CDR3 sequence (DNA): TGTGCCAGCAGCGTGGCAACAGGGTTCTCCTACGAGCAGTACTTC.

The J gene is TRBJ2-2, the V gene TRBV24-1, with D perhaps matching TRBD1 (5 bases). V lost 5 bases to trimming and J lost 1 base, with 10 bases between them. The CDR3 spans 15 residues. Germline V gene data show CDR1 as KGHDR and CDR2 as SFDVKD. CDR3 in amino acids: CATSAKTENTGELFF. The CDR3 nucleotides read TGTGCCACCAGTGCCAAGACAGAGAACACCGGGGAGCTGTTTTTT.

This clone was counted a single time. V usage is TRBV27 and J usage is TRBJ2-7; 11 bases agree with TRBD2. V shed 4 bases and J 2 bases; nucleotides not matched to a gene: 4. The germline CDR1 and CDR2 sequences are MNHEY and SMNVEV (reference sequence). The CDR3 extends over 15 amino acids. CDR3 coding DNA: TGTGCCAGCAGTTCAAGACTAGCGGGAACCTACGAGCAGTACTTC. Translated, it gives CASSSRLAGTYEQYF.

This chain uses TRBV2 with TRBJ1-2; TRBD1 aligns across 7 bases. CDR1 and CDR2 from the germline V gene are SNHLY and FYNNEI. V lost 8 bases to trimming and J lost 4 bases; unmatched junction nucleotides: 10. The CDR3 is 14 residues long. The CDR3 sequence is CASGAGTDIYGYTF. The CDR3, as DNA: TGTGCCAGCGGAGCCGGGACAGACATCTATGGCTACACCTTC.

This chain uses TRBV11-2 with TRBJ2-3; 11 bases line up with TRBD2. This CDR3 contains 16 residues. The junction had 4 bases not matched to a gene; V was cut back by 5 bases and J by 0 bases. Germline assignment: CDR1 SGHAT and CDR2 FQNNGV. CDR3 loop: CASSTTSGTSTDTQYF. CDR3 nucleotide sequence: TGTGCCAGCAGCACGACTAGCGGGACCAGCACAGATACGCAGTATTTT.

The V and J genes are TRBV5-1 and TRBJ2-1; 10 nucleotides agree with TRBD2. The CDR3 totals 17 residues. Trimming removed 4 bases from V and 2 bases from J; junction bases left unmatched: 9. Germline CDR1 SGHRS, CDR2 YFSETQ. Here the CDR3 DNA reads TGCGCCAGCAGCCCGGATAGAGGACTAGCGGCCTACAATGAGCAGTTCTTC. It encodes CASSPDRGLAAYNEQFF. Filled out from reference TRBV5-1 and TRBJ2-1, the complete variable domain reads KAGVTQTPRYLIKTRGQQVTLSCSPISGHRSVSWYQQTPGQGLQFLFEYFSETQRNKGNFPGRFSGRQFSNSRSEMNVSTLELGDSALYLCASSPDRGLAAYNEQFFGPGTRLTVL.